A single sample gave rise to the 2 T cell receptor beta chains below, sequenced in a study of cytomegalovirus exposure and HLA in healthy donors. The assay was immunoSEQ multiplex PCR, and TCRdb's table has in-frame clones only and misses some. Of some 140,000 clones in the sample, approximately 86% were seen once. What was sequenced was PBMCs. These receptors came from a human donor in good health.

The chain employs TRBV7-2 and TRBJ2-7; TRBD1 is a possible D gene (6 bases). CDR1 is SGHTA, CDR2 FQGNSA, per germline. V lost 1 base to trimming and J lost 0 bases, with 10 bases between them. CDR3 length: 15 residues. CDR3 bases: TGTGCCAGCAGCTTAGGGGGACATACCTCCTACGAGCAGTACTTC. Its translation is CASSLGGHTSYEQYF. Looking up the rest from reference TRBV7-2 and TRBJ2-7 gives the full variable domain: GAGVSQSPSNKVTEKGKDVELRCDPISGHTALYWYRQSLGQGLEFLIYFQGNSAPDKSGLPSDRFSAERTGGSVSTLTIQRTQQEDSAVYLCASSLGGHTSYEQYFGPGTRLTVT.

The J gene is TRBJ1-4, the V gene TRBV6-1, with TRBD1 matching over 10 bases. Trimming took 6 bases from V and 5 from J; bases not matched to a gene: 0. The germline V gene encodes CDR1 MNHNS and CDR2 SASEGT. This CDR3 has 13 amino acids. CDR3 sequence reads: CASRDRGNEKLFF. The CDR3 DNA is TGTGCCAGCAGGGACAGGGGGAATGAAAAACTGTTTTTT.